This T cell receptor (beta chain) was identified in a study of CD8 T cells in Susac syndrome. On this clonotype: The antigen remains undetermined.

Patients with stable or active relapsing-remitting disease, all of them treatment-naive, made up the multiple sclerosis controls. TEMRA cells were enriched by FACS, while CD8+ and CD4+ T cells were obtained through a negative isolation that was performed magnetically. Whole-study results and caveats: The authors acknowledged that their TCR sequencing and HLA analysis involved a relatively small number of individuals.

Random hexamers were used to reverse transcribe the RNA input (about 0.5 to 1 ug). The amplification used immunoSEQ multiplex PCR on TCR beta CDR3; it spanned 54 Vbeta and 13 Jbeta. TCRdb reprocessed the immunoSEQ multiplex PCR reads with MiXCR, giving one entry per CDR3 protein. The sample contains 150,000 or so distinct CDR3 sequences, less than 95% of which appear only once. The ends were cut back, 8 bases at V and 1 base at J, with 14 bases in the middle. The CDR3 sequence is 14 residues long. Germline loops: CDR1 MDHEN, CDR2 SYDVKM. The sample taken for sequencing was CD4+ T cells from PBMCs. The receptor was isolated from a human donor with multiple sclerosis. The chain couples TRBV28 to TRBJ1-1; D call uncertain. CDR3 DNA sequence: TGTGCCAGCGGGCGCGTGCTCCAGAACACTGAAGCTTTCTTT. Translating gives CASGRVLQNTEAFF.